This T cell receptor beta chain comes out of a study of blood T cell repertoires in COVID-19. There are 13 residues in the CDR3. Per germline, CDR1 SGHTA and CDR2 FQGNSA. V lost 1 base, J lost 7 bases, and 7 bases lay in between. Original methodology: Amplification from reference gene primers served as the basis for estimated nucleated cell counts. Libraries were prepared by immunoSEQ multiplex PCR; TCRdb keeps only in-frame clonotypes and omits some of them. V and J calls and clone size come straight from that table; D and trimming were deduced from the DNA. The sample carries over 300,000 clones, 80% to 90% recorded once.

Material: peripheral blood. This sequence originates from a woman between 50 and 59 years old with acute or convalescent COVID-19. The chain links TRBV7-2 to TRBJ1-4; D is undetermined. The CDR3 nucleotides are TGTGCCAGCAGCTTAGGTCCCCTTGAAAAACTGTTTTTT. Its translation is CASSLGPLEKLFF.